The rows below give T cell receptor beta chains drawn from one sample of a study of blood T cell repertoires in COVID-19. TCRdb keeps only in-frame clones here, not all; method: immunoSEQ multiplex PCR. The sample yields about 240,000 clones, about 85% seen once. The source material was peripheral blood. The source is a man aged 60-69 years who had recovered from COVID-19. CDR3s include the opening cysteine and the closing phenylalanine or tryptophan. D genes are given only for firm matches. Part of the rows lack a size; the others show once, few, many or a class for expanded clones.

size | J | V | D | CDR3 | DNA
few | TRBJ1-2 | TRBV18 | . | CASSPYREGDNYGYTF | TGTGCCAGCTCACCCTACAGGGAGGGCGACAACTATGGCTACACCTTC
once | TRBJ1-5 | TRBV18 | . | CASSPRAPGEGPQHF | TGTGCCAGCTCACCACGGGCGCCAGGGGAAGGGCCCCAGCATTTT
. | TRBJ2-3 | TRBV11-2 | . | CASSLDGAWTDTQYF | TGTGCCAGCAGCTTAGATGGGGCTTGGACAGATACGCAGTATTTT
. | TRBJ2-1 | TRBV6-5 | TRBD2 | CASGPNSGSHEQFF | TGTGCCAGCGGTCCTAATAGCGGGTCTCATGAGCAGTTCTTC
. | TRBJ2-1 | TRBV6-4 | TRBD2 | CASSPGTSGGRPFEQFF | TGTGCCAGCAGTCCCGGGACTAGCGGGGGACGCCCTTTTGAGCAGTTCTTC
. | TRBJ1-2 | TRBV11-2 | . | CASRPLGGAGYTF | TGTGCCAGCAGGCCTCTTGGGGGGGCTGGCTACACCTTC
. | TRBJ1-2 | TRBV5-6 | . | CASSPGVRNYGYTF | TGTGCCAGCAGCCCAGGGGTGAGAAACTATGGCTACACCTTC
. | TRBJ2-2 | TRBV5-4 | TRBD1 | CASSLEGQGFPNTGELFF | TGTGCCAGCAGCTTGGAGGGACAGGGTTTCCCGAACACCGGGGAGCTGTTTTTT
. | TRBJ2-7 | TRBV7-9 | TRBD1 | CASSLRTGFYEQYF | TGTGCCAGCAGCCTTCGGACAGGGTTCTACGAGCAGTACTTC
. | TRBJ1-5 | TRBV21-1 | . | CGGFGQPQHF | TGTGGGGGCTTCGGCCAGCCCCAGCATTTT
once | TRBJ1-1 | TRBV10-3 | . | CAISVVPGAEAFF | TGTGCCATCAGTGTCGTCCCAGGGGCTGAAGCTTTCTTT
. | TRBJ1-1 | TRBV5-1 | . | CASSQGTSRVNTEAFF | TGCGCCAGCAGTCAGGGAACTAGCAGGGTGAACACTGAAGCTTTCTTT
. | TRBJ2-1 | TRBV3-1/TRBV3-2 | . | CASSPLWGGAAEQFF | TGTGCCAGCAGCCCTCTGTGGGGGGGGGCCGCTGAGCAGTTCTTC
. | TRBJ2-2 | TRBV19 | . | CASRQGPTGELFF | TGTGCCAGTAGACAGGGTCCCACCGGGGAGCTGTTTTTT
once | TRBJ2-7 | TRBV7-9 | TRBD1 | CASSLTGTVEQYF | TGTGCCAGCAGCCTAACCGGGACAGTCGAGCAGTACTTC
. | TRBJ2-3 | TRBV5-4 | . | CASSLASRGRGTDTQYF | TGTGCCAGCAGCTTGGCCAGCAGGGGAAGGGGCACAGATACGCAGTATTTT
. | TRBJ1-2 | TRBV27 | TRBD1 | CASSSPGQGDYGYTF | TGTGCCAGCAGTAGCCCGGGACAGGGAGACTATGGCTACACCTTC
. | TRBJ1-2 | TRBV6-5 | . | CASSYSTGSGYTF | TGTGCCAGCAGTTACTCGACAGGTTCTGGCTACACCTTC
. | TRBJ1-3 | TRBV30 | TRBD1 | CAWKKQGNSGNTIYF | TGTGCCTGGAAAAAACAGGGGAACTCTGGAAACACCATATATTTT
. | TRBJ1-6 | TRBV9 | TRBD1 | CASSDRDSYNSPLHF | TGTGCCAGCAGCGACCGGGACAGTTATAATTCACCCCTCCACTTT
. | TRBJ2-3 | TRBV7-2 | TRBD2 | CASSLRGGSTDTQYF | TGTGCCAGCAGCTTACGGGGGGGTAGCACAGATACGCAGTATTTT
. | TRBJ1-2 | TRBV7-9 | TRBD1 | CASSLGQLPNYGYTF | TGTGCCAGCAGCCTGGGACAGCTTCCGAACTATGGCTACACCTTC
. | TRBJ1-1 | TRBV6-5 | . | CASSFKTDTEAFF | TGTGCCAGCAGTTTTAAGACAGACACTGAAGCTTTCTTT
. | TRBJ2-3 | TRBV19 | TRBD2 | CASGGRLAGLSTDTQYF | TGTGCCAGCGGGGGGAGGCTAGCGGGGCTTAGCACAGATACGCAGTATTTT
. | TRBJ1-1 | TRBV6-5 | . | CASKRGSRETEAFF | TGTGCCAGCAAAAGAGGGTCGAGGGAGACTGAAGCTTTCTTT
. | TRBJ2-7 | TRBV4-1 | TRBD2 | CASSRGVVAGSYEQYF | TGCGCCAGCAGTCGTGGTGTAGTAGCGGGGAGTTACGAGCAGTACTTC
. | TRBJ1-2 | TRBV5-1 | TRBD1 | CASSQGQGARLGGYTF | TGCGCCAGCAGCCAGGGACAGGGGGCCCGCTTAGGGGGCTACACCTTC
. | TRBJ1-1 | TRBV9 | . | CASSSRENTEAFF | TGTGCCAGCAGCTCGAGAGAGAACACTGAAGCTTTCTTT
. | TRBJ1-1 | TRBV3-1/TRBV3-2 | . | CASSHTGMNTEAFF | TGTGCCAGCAGCCACACGGGGATGAACACTGAAGCTTTCTTT
. | TRBJ2-2 | TRBV4-1 | TRBD2 | CASSRESSGGPTGELFF | TGCGCCAGCAGCCGAGAGAGTAGCGGGGGCCCCACCGGGGAGCTGTTTTTT
. | TRBJ1-2 | TRBV11-2 | TRBD1 | CASSLVQGLVYGYTF | TGTGCCAGCAGCTTAGTACAGGGGCTGGTCTATGGCTACACCTTC
once | TRBJ2-2 | TRBV6-5 | . | CASSYSDSGAGELFF | TGTGCCAGCAGTTATTCGGACAGTGGTGCCGGGGAGCTGTTTTTT
. | TRBJ1-4 | TRBV7-8 | TRBD1 | CASSTRTGGEKLFF | TGTGCCAGCAGCACGCGGACAGGCGGTGAAAAACTGTTTTTT
. | TRBJ2-3 | TRBV9 | TRBD2 | CASSGSGGSPTDTQYF | TGTGCCAGCAGCGGAAGCGGGGGCTCACCGACGGATACGCAGTATTTT
. | TRBJ1-1 | TRBV9 | . | CASSARAGGRWTEAFF | TGTGCCAGCAGCGCCAGGGCCGGGGGAAGGTGGACTGAAGCTTTCTTT
. | TRBJ2-1 | TRBV19 | TRBD2 | CASSILAAGGLYNEQFF | TGTGCCAGTAGTATACTAGCGGCGGGGGGGCTCTACAATGAGCAGTTCTTC
. | TRBJ2-3 | TRBV15 | . | CATSSYFSGPSTDTQYF | TGTGCCACCAGCAGCTATTTTAGCGGCCCTAGCACAGATACGCAGTATTTT
. | TRBJ1-6 | TRBV18 | TRBD1 | CASSRGQGTSPLHF | TGTGCCAGCTCACGCGGACAGGGGACCTCACCCCTCCACTTT
. | TRBJ1-4 | TRBV11-2 | . | CASSFRGPNEKLFF | TGTGCCAGCAGCTTCAGGGGACCTAATGAAAAACTGTTTTTT
few | TRBJ1-2 | TRBV2 | TRBD1 | CASSRGTGYGYTF | TGTGCCAGCAGCCGAGGGACAGGGTATGGCTACACCTTC
. | TRBJ1-6 | TRBV3-1/TRBV3-2 | . | CASSQGRSGWNSPLHF | TGTGCCAGCAGCCAAGGTCGCTCAGGGTGGAATTCACCCCTCCACTTT
. | TRBJ1-4 | TRBV5-1 | . | CASSLESAGIVEKLFF | TGCGCCAGCAGCTTGGAATCGGCAGGGATTGTTGAAAAACTGTTTTTT
. | TRBJ2-3 | TRBV2 | TRBD1 | CASGTGLGRTDTQYF | TGTGCCAGCGGGACAGGGTTAGGTCGCACAGATACGCAGTATTTT
few | TRBJ2-6 | TRBV19 | . | CASSIPGATGANVLTF | TGTGCCAGTAGTATCCCAGGGGCGACTGGGGCCAACGTCCTGACTTTC
. | TRBJ1-1 | TRBV4-2 | . | CASREELNTEAFF | TGTGCCAGCAGGGAGGAGTTGAACACTGAAGCTTTCTTT
. | TRBJ1-6 | TRBV28 | . | CASTPPQNSPLHF | TGTGCCAGCACCCCGCCCCAGAATTCACCCCTCCACTTT
. | TRBJ2-4 | TRBV19 | TRBD2 | CASSISLAGFIQYF | TGTGCCAGTAGTATCTCACTAGCGGGGTTTATTCAGTACTTC
. | TRBJ2-3 | TRBV7-9 | . | CASRPLQDTQYF | TGTGCCAGCAGACCACTCCAAGATACGCAGTATTTT